Below, 10 T cell receptor beta chains from the same sample are listed, as sequenced in a study of T cell responses to AZD1222 COVID-19 vaccine. Assay used: immunoSEQ multiplex PCR; TCRdb lists only in-frame clones, some missing. The table has some 150,000 clones, approximately 90% seen once; the top ten hold over 3%. The material sequenced was peripheral blood, taken 28 days after the second AZD1222 dose. The source of these receptors is an adult who received the AZD1222 COVID-19 vaccine.

This clone was detected once. The V and J genes are TRBV30 and TRBJ2-7; 7 bases map to TRBD2. Germline V gives CDR1 GTSNPN, CDR2 SVGIG (reference sequence). CDR3 length: 14 amino acids. Germline trimming cut 2 bases from V and 7 bases from J; bases unmatched to any gene: 11. The CDR3 protein is CAWSTAGILLEQYF. The DNA for the CDR3 is TGTGCCTGGAGTACAGCGGGAATTCTTCTAGAGCAGTACTTC.

The V gene is TRBV28, the J gene TRBJ1-2, with TRBD1 as a possible D gene (5 bases). Germline loops: CDR1 MDHEN, CDR2 SYDVKM. V dropped 7 bases and J dropped 0 bases, with 15 bases sitting between them. This CDR3 is 15 amino acids long. Here the CDR3 reads CASKVGEPSNYGYTF. In DNA, the CDR3 is TGTGCCAGCAAAGTAGGGGAACCTTCTAACTATGGCTACACCTTC.

This chain uses TRBV4-2 with TRBJ1-2; 7 bases line up with TRBD1. The V gene end was trimmed by 7 bases and the J gene end by 0 bases; junction bases not matched to a gene: 5. This CDR3 spans 14 amino acids. Germline CDR1 reads LGHNA; CDR2 reads YNFKEQ. CDR3 loop: CASTRDSSNYGYTF. CDR3 bases: TGTGCCAGCACGCGGGACAGCTCTAACTATGGCTACACCTTC.

The chain has TRBV4-3 and TRBJ1-2; D gene uncertain. The CDR3 is 14 residues long. The germline CDR1 and CDR2 sequences are LGHNA and YSLEER. The germline V and J ends were trimmed by 2 bases and 0 bases, with 7 bases remaining between them. CDR3 residues: CASSQWATNYGYTF. CDR3 nucleotide sequence: TGCGCCAGCAGCCAATGGGCCACTAACTATGGCTACACCTTC.

The chain uses TRBV18 and TRBJ2-6; D is unclear. Germline V lookup: CDR1 KGHSH, CDR2 LQKENI. V lost 0 bases, J lost 0 bases, and 3 bases lay in between. There are 15 residues in the CDR3. Here the CDR3 DNA reads TGTGCCAGCTCACCACCCCCCTCTGGGGCCAACGTCCTGACTTTC. It encodes CASSPPPSGANVLTF.

This chain connects TRBV4-1 to TRBJ2-7, with D possibly TRBD2 on 6 matching bases. V shed 2 bases and J shed 6 bases, with 14 bases lying between them. This CDR3 is 14 amino acids long. The germline gives CDR1 MGHRA, CDR2 YSYEKL. The CDR3, as DNA: TGCGCCAGCAGCCAACGGGACTCGAGCGCCGAGCAGTACTTC. This sequence encodes CASSQRDSSAEQYF.

V gene TRBV3-1 (or the pseudogene TRBV3-2) combines with J gene TRBJ2-7; 7 bases are shared with TRBD1. The CDR3 extends over 14 amino acids. Trimming cost V 1 base and J 3 bases; bases outside gene matches: 3. Germline V gene lookup returns CDR1 LGHDT and CDR2 YNNKEL (reference sequence). This CDR3 is CASSQGQGLYEQYF. The CDR3 DNA sequence: TGTGCCAGCAGCCAAGGACAGGGTCTCTACGAGCAGTACTTC.

The genes are TRBV6-2 or TRBV6-3 and TRBJ2-5, with D perhaps matching TRBD1 or TRBD2 (5 bases each). The CDR3 has 16 residues. Germline assignment: CDR1 MNHEY and CDR2 SVGEGT. V gave up 2 bases and J gave up 3 bases, with 16 bases separating them. The DNA for the CDR3 is TGTGCCAGCAGTTACCCAGAACGGGACGGGAAAGAGACCCAGTACTTC. Translating gives CASSYPERDGKETQYF.

The chain carries TRBV11-3 and TRBJ2-7; unclear D gene. CDR1 SGHNT and CDR2 YENEEA come from the germline V gene. The CDR3 extends over 12 amino acids. Trimming took 8 bases from V and 2 from J, leaving 10 bases between them. The CDR3, as DNA: TGTGCCAGCTCAAGGGTCCCCTACGAGCAGTACTTC. It specifies CASSRVPYEQYF.

The chain recombines TRBV28 with TRBJ1-5; unclear D gene. Germline V gene data show CDR1 as MDHEN and CDR2 as SYDVKM. The V end lost 5 bases, the J end lost 4 bases, and 12 bases lay between the germline ends. This CDR3 spans 14 amino acids. The DNA for the CDR3 is TGTGCCAGCAGTACTAACCTACGGAATCAGCCCCAGCATTTT. It codes for CASSTNLRNQPQHF.